Listed below are T cell receptor beta chains from one sample, sequenced in a study of cytomegalovirus exposure and HLA in healthy donors. This table comes from immunoSEQ multiplex PCR, and its TCRdb copy is limited to in-frame clones, with some not included. The sample lists about 140,000 clones; about 86% were seen once. Sequenced input: PBMCs. The receptors originated from a man aged 40-49 years in good health and CMV-seropositive. CDR3s include the opening cysteine and the closing phenylalanine or tryptophan. A D gene is named only where the DNA matches it firmly. Clone size, where shown, is once, few, many, or a class for clones that have expanded.

cdr3_length d_call j_call clone_size v_call cdr3_aa cdr3_nt
11 - TRBJ1-2 - TRBV20-1 CSARSPFGYTF TGCAGTGCTAGATCCCCTTTTGGCTACACCTTC
14 - TRBJ2-7 - TRBV6-1 CASRMTGITYEQYF TGTGCCAGCAGAATGACAGGAATAACCTACGAGCAGTACTTC
15 - TRBJ2-3 - TRBV19 CASSIRREVADTQYF TGTGCCAGTAGTATACGCAGGGAAGTTGCAGATACGCAGTATTTT
16 - TRBJ2-5 - TRBV6-4 CASSGAGPRNQETQYF TGTGCCAGCAGTGGCGCGGGACCGAGAAACCAAGAGACCCAGTACTTC
12 - TRBJ2-7 - TRBV10-3 CAISGGFYEQYF TGTGCCATCAGTGGTGGCTTCTACGAGCAGTACTTC
16 TRBD1 TRBJ2-5 - TRBV5-4 CASSLAPRGLKETQYF TGTGCCAGCAGCTTGGCCCCCAGGGGGCTCAAAGAGACCCAGTACTTC
16 - TRBJ2-7 few TRBV5-1 CASSSLFHPSYYEQYF TGCGCCAGCAGCTCACTTTTCCACCCGTCGTATTACGAGCAGTACTTC
14 TRBD1 TRBJ1-1 - TRBV5-1 CASSRGTANTEAFF TGCGCCAGCAGCAGGGGGACAGCAAACACTGAAGCTTTCTTT
15 - TRBJ2-7 - TRBV19 CASSINGGTGNEQYF TGTGCCAGTAGTATTAACGGGGGTACGGGTAACGAGCAGTACTTC
13 - TRBJ1-5 - TRBV5-5 CASSMVTGPPQHF TGTGCCAGCAGCATGGTAACAGGGCCGCCCCAGCATTTT
16 - TRBJ1-5 - TRBV2 CASSPGQPYSNQPQHF TGTGCCAGCAGTCCGGGACAACCCTATAGCAATCAGCCCCAGCATTTT
16 TRBD1 TRBJ1-5 - TRBV4-1 CASSQEVTGGTQPQHF TGCGCCAGCAGCCAAGAGGTAACAGGGGGTACTCAGCCCCAGCATTTT
17 TRBD2 TRBJ2-1 - TRBV19 CASSITSKTSGRNEQFF TGTGCCAGTAGTATTACTTCCAAGACTAGCGGGAGGAATGAGCAGTTCTTC
15 TRBD1 TRBJ1-5 - TRBV27 CASSSWTGPDQPQHF TGTGCCAGCAGTTCATGGACAGGGCCCGATCAGCCCCAGCATTTT
15 TRBD1 TRBJ1-2 - TRBV4-1 CASRRTGTGGSGYTF TGCGCCAGCAGGCGAACCGGGACAGGGGGCTCTGGCTACACCTTC
14 - TRBJ1-1 - TRBV4-2 CASSQQGMDTEAFF TGTGCCAGCAGCCAACAGGGAATGGACACTGAAGCTTTCTTT
15 - TRBJ1-2 - TRBV6-5 CASRPPPIEGYGYTF TGTGCCAGCAGACCCCCGCCTATAGAGGGCTATGGCTACACCTTC